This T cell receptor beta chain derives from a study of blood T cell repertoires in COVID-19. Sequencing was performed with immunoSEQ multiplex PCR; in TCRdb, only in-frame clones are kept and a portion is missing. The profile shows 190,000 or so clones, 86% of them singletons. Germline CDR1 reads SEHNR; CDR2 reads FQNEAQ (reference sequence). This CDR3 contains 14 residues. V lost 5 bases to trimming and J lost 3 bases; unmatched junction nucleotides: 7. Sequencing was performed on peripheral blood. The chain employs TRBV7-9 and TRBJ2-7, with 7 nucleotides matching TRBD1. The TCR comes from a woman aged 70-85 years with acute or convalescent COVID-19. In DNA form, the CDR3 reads TGTGCCAGCAGCCCGTCGACAGGGAACTACGAGCAGTACTTC. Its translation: CASSPSTGNYEQYF.